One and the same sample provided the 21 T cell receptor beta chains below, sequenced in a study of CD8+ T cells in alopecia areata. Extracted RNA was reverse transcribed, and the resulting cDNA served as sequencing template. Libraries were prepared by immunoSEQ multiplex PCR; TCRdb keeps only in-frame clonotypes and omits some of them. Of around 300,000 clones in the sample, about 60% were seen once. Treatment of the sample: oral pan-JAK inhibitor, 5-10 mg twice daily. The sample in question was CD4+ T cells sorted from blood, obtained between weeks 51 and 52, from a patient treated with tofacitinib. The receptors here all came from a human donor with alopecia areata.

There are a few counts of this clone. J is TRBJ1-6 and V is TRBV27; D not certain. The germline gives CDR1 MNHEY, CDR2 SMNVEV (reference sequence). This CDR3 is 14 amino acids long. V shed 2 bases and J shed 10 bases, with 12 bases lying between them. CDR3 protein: CASSLIGVYSPLHF. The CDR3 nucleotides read TGTGCCAGCAGTTTAATTGGGGTGTACTCACCCCTCCACTTT.

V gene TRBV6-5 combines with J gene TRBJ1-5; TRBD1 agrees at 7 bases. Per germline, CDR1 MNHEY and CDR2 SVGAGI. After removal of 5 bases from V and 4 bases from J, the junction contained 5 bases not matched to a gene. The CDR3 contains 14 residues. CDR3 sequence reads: CASSGTASNQPQHF. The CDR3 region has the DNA TGTGCCAGCAGTGGGACAGCTTCAAATCAGCCCCAGCATTTT.

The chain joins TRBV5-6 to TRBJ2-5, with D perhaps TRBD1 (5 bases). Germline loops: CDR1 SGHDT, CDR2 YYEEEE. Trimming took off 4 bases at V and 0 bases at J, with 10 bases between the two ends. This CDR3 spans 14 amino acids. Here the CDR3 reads CASSPDSYQETQYF. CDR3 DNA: TGTGCCAGCAGCCCTGACAGTTACCAAGAGACCCAGTACTTC.

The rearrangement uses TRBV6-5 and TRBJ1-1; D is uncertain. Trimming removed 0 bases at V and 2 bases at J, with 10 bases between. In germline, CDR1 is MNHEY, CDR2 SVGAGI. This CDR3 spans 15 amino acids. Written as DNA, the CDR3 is TGTGCCAGCAGTTACTCGGGTGGAGGCAACACTGAAGCTTTCTTT. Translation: CASSYSGGGNTEAFF.

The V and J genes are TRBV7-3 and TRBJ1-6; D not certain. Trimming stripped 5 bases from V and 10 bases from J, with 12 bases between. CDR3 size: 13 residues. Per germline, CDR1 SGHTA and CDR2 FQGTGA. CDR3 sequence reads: CASSRDVSSPLHF. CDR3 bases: TGTGCCAGCAGCCGAGACGTCTCCTCACCCCTCCACTTT.

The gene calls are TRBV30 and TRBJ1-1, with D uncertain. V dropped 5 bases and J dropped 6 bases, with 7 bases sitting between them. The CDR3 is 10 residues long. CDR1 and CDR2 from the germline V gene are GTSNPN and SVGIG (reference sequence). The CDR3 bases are TGTGCCTGGCGGCCCTCTGAAGCTTTCTTT. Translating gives CAWRPSEAFF.

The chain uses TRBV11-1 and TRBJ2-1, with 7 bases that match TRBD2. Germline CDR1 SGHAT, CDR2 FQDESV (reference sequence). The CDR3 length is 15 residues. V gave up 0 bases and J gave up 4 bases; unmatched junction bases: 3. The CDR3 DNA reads TGTGCCAGCAGCTTAGCGGGGGGGTGGTACAATGAGCAGTTCTTC. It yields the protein CASSLAGGWYNEQFF. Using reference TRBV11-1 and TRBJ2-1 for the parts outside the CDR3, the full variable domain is EAEVAQSPRYKITEKSQAVAFWCDPISGHATLYWYRQILGQGPELLVQFQDESVVDDSQLPKDRFSAERLKGVDSTLKIQPAELGDSAMYLCASSLAGGWYNEQFFGPGTRLTVL.

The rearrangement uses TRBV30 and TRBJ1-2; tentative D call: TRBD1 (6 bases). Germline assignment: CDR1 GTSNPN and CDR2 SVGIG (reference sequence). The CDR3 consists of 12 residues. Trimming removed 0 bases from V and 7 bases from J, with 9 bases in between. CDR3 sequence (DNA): TGTGCCTGGAGTGTACTGGGGGCTGGCTACACCTTC. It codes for CAWSVLGAGYTF.

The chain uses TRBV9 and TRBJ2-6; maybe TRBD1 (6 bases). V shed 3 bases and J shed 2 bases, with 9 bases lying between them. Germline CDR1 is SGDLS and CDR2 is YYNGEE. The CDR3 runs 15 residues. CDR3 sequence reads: CASSAQGPGANVLTF. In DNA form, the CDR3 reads TGTGCCAGCAGCGCACAGGGCCCTGGGGCCAACGTCCTGACTTTC. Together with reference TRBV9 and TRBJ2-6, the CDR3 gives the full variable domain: DSGVTQTPKHLITATGQRVTLRCSPRSGDLSVYWYQQSLDQGLQFLIQYYNGEERAKGNILERFSAQQFPDLHSELNLSSLELGDSALYFCASSAQGPGANVLTFGAGSRLTVL.

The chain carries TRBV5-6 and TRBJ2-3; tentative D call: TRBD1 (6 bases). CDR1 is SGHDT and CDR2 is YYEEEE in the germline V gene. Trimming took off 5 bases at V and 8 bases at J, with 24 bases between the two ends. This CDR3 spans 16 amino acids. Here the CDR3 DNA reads TGTGCCAGCAGTAATAGACAGGTCACCCACATCGGTACGCAGTATTTT. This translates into CASSNRQVTHIGTQYF.

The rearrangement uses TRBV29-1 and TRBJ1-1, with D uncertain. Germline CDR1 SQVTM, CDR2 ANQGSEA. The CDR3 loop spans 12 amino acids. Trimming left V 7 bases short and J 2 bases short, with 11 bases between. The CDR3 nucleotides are TGCAGCGCACAGCCACCCAACACTGAAGCTTTCTTT. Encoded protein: CSAQPPNTEAFF. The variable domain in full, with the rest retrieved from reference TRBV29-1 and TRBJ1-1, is SAVISQKPSRDICQRGTSLTIQCQVDSQVTMMFWYRQQPGQSLTLIATANQGSEATYESGFVIDKFPISRPNLTFSTLTVSNMSPEDSSIYLCSAQPPNTEAFFGQGTRLTVV.

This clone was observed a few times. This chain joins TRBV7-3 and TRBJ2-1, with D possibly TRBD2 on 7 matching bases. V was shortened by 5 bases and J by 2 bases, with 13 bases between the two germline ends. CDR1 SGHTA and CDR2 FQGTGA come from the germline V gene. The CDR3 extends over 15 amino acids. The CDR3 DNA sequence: TGTGCCAGCAGCCCTAGGGGGGGACCCTACAATGAGCAGTTCTTC. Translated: CASSPRGGPYNEQFF.

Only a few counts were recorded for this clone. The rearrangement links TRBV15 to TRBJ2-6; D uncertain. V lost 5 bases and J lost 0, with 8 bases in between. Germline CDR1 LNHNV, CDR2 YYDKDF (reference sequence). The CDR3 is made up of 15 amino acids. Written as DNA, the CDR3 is TGTGCCACCAGCCCCAGGAGCTCTGGGGCCAACGTCCTGACTTTC. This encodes CATSPRSSGANVLTF.

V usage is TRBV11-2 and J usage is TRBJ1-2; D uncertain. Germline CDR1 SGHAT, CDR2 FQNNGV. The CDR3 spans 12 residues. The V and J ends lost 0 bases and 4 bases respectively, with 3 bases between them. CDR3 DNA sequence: TGTGCCAGCAGCTTAGAGACCTATGGCTACACCTTC. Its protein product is CASSLETYGYTF.

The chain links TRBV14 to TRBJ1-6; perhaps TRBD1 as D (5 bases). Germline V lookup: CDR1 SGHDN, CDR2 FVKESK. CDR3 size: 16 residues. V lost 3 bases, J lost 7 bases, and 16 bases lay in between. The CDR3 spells CASSHLRGQGNSPLHF. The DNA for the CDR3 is TGTGCCAGCAGCCATCTCCGCGGGCAGGGAAATTCACCCCTCCACTTT.

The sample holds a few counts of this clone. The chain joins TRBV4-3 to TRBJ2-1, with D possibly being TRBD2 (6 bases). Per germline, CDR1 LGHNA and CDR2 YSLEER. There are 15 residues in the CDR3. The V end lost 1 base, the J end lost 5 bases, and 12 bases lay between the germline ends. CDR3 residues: CASSQVGDLNNEQFF. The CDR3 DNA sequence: TGCGCCAGCAGCCAAGTTGGGGACTTGAACAATGAGCAGTTCTTC.

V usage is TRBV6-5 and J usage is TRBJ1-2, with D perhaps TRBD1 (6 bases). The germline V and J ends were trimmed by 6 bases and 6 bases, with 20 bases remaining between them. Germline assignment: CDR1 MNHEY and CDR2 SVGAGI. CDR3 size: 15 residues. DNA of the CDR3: TGTGCCAGCAGCCTACAGGGCAAAAGGGAGGATGGCTACACCTTC. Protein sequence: CASSLQGKREDGYTF.

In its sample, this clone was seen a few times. The CDR3 DNA reads as TGTGCCAGCAGCTTCATAGCGGGGGGCCACAGCTCCTACGAGCAGTACTTC. Its protein is CASSFIAGGHSSYEQYF. This chain links TRBV7-2 with TRBJ2-7, with 10 bases identical to TRBD2. CDR1 and CDR2 (germline): SGHTA, FQGNSA. This CDR3 region has 17 residues. With 3 bases clipped from V and 0 bases from J, the junction kept 8 bases outside the gene matches.

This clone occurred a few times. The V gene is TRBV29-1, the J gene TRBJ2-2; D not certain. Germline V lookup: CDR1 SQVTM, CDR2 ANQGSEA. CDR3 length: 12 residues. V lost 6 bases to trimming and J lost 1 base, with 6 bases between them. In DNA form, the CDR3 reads TGCAGCGTGACCTGGAACACCGGGGAGCTGTTTTTT. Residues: CSVTWNTGELFF.

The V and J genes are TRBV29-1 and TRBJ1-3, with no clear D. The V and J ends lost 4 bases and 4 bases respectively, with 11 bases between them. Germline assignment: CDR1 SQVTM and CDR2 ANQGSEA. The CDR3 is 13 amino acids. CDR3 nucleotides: TGCAGCGTTGGACGGGATCCGGGAAACACCATATATTTT. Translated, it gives CSVGRDPGNTIYF.

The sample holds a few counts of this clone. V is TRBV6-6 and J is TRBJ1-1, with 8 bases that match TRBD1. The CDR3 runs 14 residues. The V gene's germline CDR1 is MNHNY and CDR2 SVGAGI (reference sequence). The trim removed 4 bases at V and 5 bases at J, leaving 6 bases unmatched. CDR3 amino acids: CASSSTGDVTEAFF. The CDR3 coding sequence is TGTGCCAGCAGTTCGACAGGGGACGTAACTGAAGCTTTCTTT.